This T cell receptor (beta chain) was documented in a study of STAT3 mutations in large granular lymphocyte leukemia (dated by TCRdb to the late 2010s). With respect to the entire study: About half of the T-LGLL patients who underwent longitudinal sequencing carried canonical activating STAT3 mutations. As controls within the study, a couple of patients with natural killer LGL leukemia were also sequenced longitudinally. Serial deep sequencing of TCRbeta CDR3 and STAT3 was performed in patients with T-cell large granular lymphocyte leukemia to reconstruct clonal hierarchy and dynamics. Each patient was sequenced at an average of roughly 3.7 time points, ranging from 2 to 8 samplings. More than 15 representative T-LGLL cases were selected from an initial cohort of about 200 LGL patients for longitudinal TCRbeta and STAT3 sequencing. One or more immunosuppressive therapy regimens were given to more than half of T-LGLL patients, and hematologic response was seen in around two fifths of the treated patients.

At the junction V is shortened by 3 bases and J by 6 bases, with 19 bases in between. Per the germline V gene, SGHRS is the CDR1 and YFSETQ is the CDR2. From its cysteine to its phenylalanine, the CDR3 spans 16 amino acids. Just the 48-base CDR3 DNA is kept, in frame starting at base 1. DNA was extracted from blood mononuclear cells, with the same DNA used for both TCR and STAT3 sequencing. About this clone itself: Its target antigen remains unknown. The record has no base qualities; no much larger clone is one base away.

TCRbeta libraries were sequenced on an Illumina MiSeq, and an average of roughly 41,000 productive templates per sample was obtained. Multiplex PCR amplification was used to generate TCRbeta CDR3 libraries with the immunoSEQ assay. Under the source paper's analysis protocol: Following a previously defined approach, repertoire diversity was calculated, and values close to 0 point to extremely monoclonal samples. TCRdb provides this immuneACCESS table in a form limited to in-frame rearrangements. Some clones are lacking; in checked studies, under half of them reflect an unresolved V gene, and why the rest are absent is not known. For V, J and clone size, that table is used; D and trimming come from the DNA. The sample has about 42,000 clones on record, about 81% of them singletons. About 0.45% of the sample rests with the top ten. Study-wide findings and limitations: TCR clonotype switching after therapy was observed in 6 of 18 patients, and all newly emerging clones were found to be STAT3 wild type. Linking therapy response to changes in TCR clonal burden was complicated by variable intervals between samplings and by differing treatment regimens. Every T-LGLL patient showed at least one immunodominant TCRbeta clonotype, and about half showed multiple immunodominant subclonotypes. Persisting codominant clonotypes in some patients meant a small but highly pathogenic clone may have been missed. Because no samples were available when a clone first appeared, clonal expansion was inferred from samplings taken at other points. The burden of the dominant TCR clone was higher than the STAT3 mutant burden in several patients, which suggests that the STAT3 mutation arose secondarily inside a clone that had already expanded.

Sequencing used PBMCs. Here the chain combines TRBV5-1 and TRBJ2-1; the D gene assignment is ambiguous. The receptor's source is a human donor with T large granular lymphocyte leukemia. Some clones in this sample may be carry-over from other donors' samples. The CDR3 region reads CASSWAFPTVGNEQFF. The sequence in DNA is TGCGCCAGCAGCTGGGCCTTTCCAACGGTAGGCAATGAGCAGTTCTTC.